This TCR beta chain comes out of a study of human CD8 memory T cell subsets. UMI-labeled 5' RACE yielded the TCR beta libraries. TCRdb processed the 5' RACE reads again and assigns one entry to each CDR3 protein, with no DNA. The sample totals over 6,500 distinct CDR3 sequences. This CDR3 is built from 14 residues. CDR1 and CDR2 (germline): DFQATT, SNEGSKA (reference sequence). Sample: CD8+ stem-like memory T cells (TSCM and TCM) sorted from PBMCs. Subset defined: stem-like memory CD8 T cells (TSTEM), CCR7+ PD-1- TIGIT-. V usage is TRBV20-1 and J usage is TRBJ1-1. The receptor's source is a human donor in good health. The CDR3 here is CSARGIRRNTEAFF.